The 14 T cell receptor beta chains in this list originate from one sample, sequenced in a study of T cells after yellow fever vaccination (dated by TCRdb to 2018 to 2020). The method behind the library was 5' RACE. Reads for this sample came from an Illumina NovaSeq 6000. TCRdb cleaned the public reads at Q25 with fastp, built clones with MiXCR and kept in-frame beta chains. Rows matching on CDR3 protein sequence are summarized as one entry with the most common DNA and genes. Within this sample are approximately 90,000 distinct CDR3 sequences, with around 5.5% of them counted one time only. The top ten clones comprise about 41% of the sample. Taken with the paper, the label for treatment or condition translates to: live attenuated yellow fever vaccine strain. The sample was CD8+ T cells sorted from PBMCs, taken 10 days after the yellow fever booster vaccination. These receptors were obtained from a young man who received the YFV17D yellow fever vaccine.

This clonotype was counted only a few times. This chain uses TRBV6-2 or TRBV6-3 with TRBJ2-7; maybe TRBD1 (5 bases). V lost 5 bases and J 0 bases, leaving 14 bases between the germline ends. The CDR3 loop spans 15 amino acids. CDR1 is MNHEY and CDR2 is SVGEGT in the germline V gene. In DNA, the CDR3 is TGTGCCAGCAGTCCTCAGGGAAAGGCCTCCTACGAGCAGTACTTC. Translation gives CASSPQGKASYEQYF.

At least ten counts were recorded for this clonotype. This sequence joins TRBV7-9 and TRBJ2-6; D remains unclear. The CDR3 loop spans 16 amino acids. CDR1 and CDR2 (germline): SEHNR, FQNEAQ (reference sequence). Trimming removed 5 bases from V and 0 bases from J, with 11 bases in between. The CDR3 is CASSTRRNSGANVLTF. The DNA of the CDR3 is TGTGCCAGCAGCACCCGACGGAACTCTGGGGCCAACGTCCTGACTTTC. The full variable domain, its missing parts supplied by reference TRBV7-9 and TRBJ2-6, is DTGVSQNPRHKITKRGQNVTFRCDPISEHNRLYWYRQTLGQGPEFLTYFQNEAQLEKSRLLSDRFSAERPKGSFSTLEIQRTEQGDSAMYLCASSTRRNSGANVLTFGAGSRLTVL.

The chain combines TRBV6-2 or TRBV6-3 with TRBJ2-3, with a possible D match to TRBD1 (5 bases). In germline, CDR1 is MNHEY, CDR2 SVGEGT. The CDR3 extends over 14 amino acids. Between the trimmed V and J ends, which lost 2 bases and 7 bases, there was a span of 13 bases. CDR3 protein: CASSYDSPGYTQYF. CDR3 nucleotide sequence: TGTGCCAGCAGTTACGACAGCCCTGGATATACGCAGTATTTT.

Only a few counts were recorded for this clonotype. The V call is TRBV5-6, the J call TRBJ1-5, with D uncertain. The CDR3 totals 14 residues. CDR1 and CDR2 (germline): SGHDT, YYEEEE. V lost 0 bases, J lost 3 bases, and 7 bases lay in between. CDR3 in DNA: TGTGCCAGCAGCTTGGAGGCGAACAATCAGCCCCAGCATTTT. As protein: CASSLEANNQPQHF.

Here the CDR3 DNA reads TGTGCCAGCTCACCGGACGAAGGTGGCGGGGAATCTTATGGCTACACCTTC. Protein: CASSPDEGGGESYGYTF. J is TRBJ1-2 and V is TRBV18; D unclear. The CDR3 runs 17 residues. Germline CDR1 KGHSH, CDR2 LQKENI. Trimming pared 3 bases from V and 5 bases from J, leaving 22 bases between.

This clonotype came up a few times. The chain carries TRBV4-1 and TRBJ1-2; TRBD1 matches at 7 bases. There are 14 residues in the CDR3. Germline CDR1 and CDR2: MGHRA and YSYEKL. Trimming at V came to 1 base and at J to 6 bases, leaving 5 bases not matched to a gene. CDR3 amino acids: CASSQADRAHGYTF. The DNA of the CDR3 is TGCGCCAGCAGCCAAGCCGACAGGGCCCATGGCTACACCTTC.

V and J are TRBV4-2 and TRBJ1-5; TRBD1 might be the D (5 bases). V lost 6 bases, J lost 5 bases, and 14 bases lay in between. CDR1 is LGHNA, CDR2 YNFKEQ, per germline. The CDR3 contains 14 residues. The CDR3 DNA sequence: TGTGCCAGCAGTCCCAACACGGGGGATCAGCCCCAGCATTTT. Amino acid sequence: CASSPNTGDQPQHF.

Ten or more counts support this clonotype. This chain connects TRBV5-1 to TRBJ2-3; D gene ambiguous. Germline-derived CDR1 and CDR2 are SGHRS and YFSETQ. The CDR3 contains 13 residues. Between the trimmed V and J ends, which lost 0 bases and 6 bases, there was a span of 8 bases. In DNA form, the CDR3 reads TGCGCCAGCAGCTTGGACGGTCCGGATACGCAGTATTTT. Protein: CASSLDGPDTQYF.

The chain links TRBV20-1 to TRBJ2-7; D unresolved. Per the germline V gene, CDR1 is DFQATT and CDR2 is SNEGSKA (reference sequence). The CDR3 runs 11 residues. Trimming left V 2 bases short and J 4 bases short, with 6 bases between. CDR3 loop: CSARRSYEQYV. DNA for the CDR3: TGCAGTGCTAGAAGATCATACGAGCAGTACGTC.

This clonotype was seen many times. V usage is TRBV7-9 and J usage is TRBJ2-5, with TRBD2 matching 7 bases. CDR1 and CDR2 (germline): SEHNR, FQNEAQ (reference sequence). CDR3 size: 15 residues. Trimming removed 2 bases from V and 2 bases from J; junction bases left unmatched: 5. The CDR3: CASSLQRGWQETQYF. The CDR3 DNA reads TGTGCCAGCAGCTTACAGCGGGGTTGGCAAGAGACCCAGTACTTC.

This rearrangement joins TRBV25-1 to TRBJ2-3; the D gene is possibly TRBD1 (6 bases). Germline CDR1 MGHDK, CDR2 SYGVNS. V shed 1 base and J shed 6 bases, with 17 bases lying between them. The CDR3 consists of 16 residues. The CDR3 is CASSEWHRVDSDTQYF. DNA of the CDR3: TGTGCCAGCAGTGAATGGCACAGGGTGGACTCGGATACGCAGTATTTT.

This chain connects TRBV28 to TRBJ1-4; weak D call: TRBD1 (5 bases). The V gene's germline CDR1 is MDHEN and CDR2 SYDVKM. V dropped 10 bases and J dropped 7 bases, with 22 bases sitting between them. This CDR3 contains 15 residues. The CDR3 region is CATLDVGGIFEKLFF. CDR3 DNA: TGTGCCACCCTAGACGTCGGGGGGATTTTTGAAAAACTGTTTTTT.

This clonotype appeared a few times. The chain carries TRBV6-2 or TRBV6-3 and TRBJ2-5; D remains ambiguous. This CDR3 spans 15 amino acids. The ends were cut back, 0 bases at V and 9 bases at J, with 17 bases in the middle. CDR1 is MNHEY and CDR2 is SVGEGT in the germline V gene. The CDR3 coding sequence is TGTGCCAGCAGTTACTCCGCCGGAACCGGAACGGCCCAGTACTTC. This gives the protein CASSYSAGTGTAQYF.

This clonotype has only a few counts. The genes are TRBV5-4 and TRBJ2-1; 9 nucleotides align to TRBD1. Germline V gene sequence: CDR1 SGHNT, CDR2 YYREEE (reference sequence). The V segment lost 10 bases and the J segment 5 bases; nucleotides outside the gene matches: 7. This CDR3 is built from 13 residues. The CDR3 spells CAARDRVNNEQFF. Written as DNA, the CDR3 is TGTGCCGCCAGGGACAGGGTCAACAATGAGCAGTTCTTC.